This T cell receptor beta chain was found in a study of blood T cell repertoires in COVID-19. About the research overall: Sites across the United States, Italy and Spain contributed samples from acute and convalescent COVID-19. Sources were T cells, B-cell-depleted T cells, or PBMCs; the material itself was cDNA or gDNA.

CDR3 length: 13 residues. The ends lost 6 bases at V and 4 bases at J; junction bases unmatched: 4. Original processing methods: The assay estimated nucleated cells by amplifying reference gene primers. Only in-frame clones appear in the TCRdb table, and some are missing; sequencing was by immunoSEQ multiplex PCR. V, J and clone size are taken as reported in that table, and D and trimming were inferred from the DNA itself. The sample yields 220,000 or so clones, around 87% seen once. Cohort placement rested on clinical history that participants reported themselves. Material for sequencing was PBMCs or T cells enriched from blood (not recorded which). The chain recombines TRBV12-3 or TRBV12-4 with TRBJ1-2; 8 positions match TRBD1. The clonotype originates from a man under 40 who had been exposed to COVID-19. The CDR3 loop is CASRPGQGYGYTF. In DNA form, the CDR3 reads TGTGCCAGCAGACCCGGACAGGGCTATGGCTACACCTTC.